This TCR beta chain emerged from a study of beta chain features in type 1 diabetes. Investigators reverse transcribed all isolated RNA, so they sequenced expressed TCRB transcripts. This table comes from immunoSEQ multiplex PCR, and its TCRdb copy is limited to in-frame clones, with some not included. The table has about half a million clones, 9.5% to 12% seen once. Staining for CD45RO/CCR7/CD25/CD127/CD95/CD27 allowed sorting of CD4+ naive, central memory, regulatory and stem cell-like memory cells. As concerns this clone: Its target is not known.

The V gene's germline CDR1 is MNHEY and CDR2 SMNVEV (reference sequence). This CDR3 has 13 residues. J lost 2 bases, V lost 6 bases, and 2 bases had no gene match. Findings and caveats of the study: VDJ junctions from type 1 diabetes patients carried fewer insertions and larger deletions.

The sample was naive CD4+ T cells from blood. The chain joins TRBV27 to TRBJ2-7; TRBD1 matches 9 bases. The TCR originated in a woman younger than 30 in good health. CDR3 amino acids: CASRGTGTYEQYF. CDR3 coding DNA: TGTGCCAGCAGAGGGACAGGGACCTACGAGCAGTACTTC.